These T cell receptor beta chains were read from a single sample in a study of shared T cell receptors in the human thymus. The data were produced by immunoSEQ multiplex PCR, yet TCRdb's version contains in-frame clones alone and is incomplete. The table records hundreds of thousands of clones, around 95% of them present only once. Sample: thymocytes. These receptor sequences come from a human donor. The CDR3 runs from the conserved cysteine through the conserved F or W. Fields, in order: V gene, clone size, D gene, J gene, CDR3 DNA, CDR3 protein. D genes are given only for firm matches. A row's size may be missing; if present it is once, few, many or a size class.

v_call: TRBV6-6; clone_size: once; d_call: TRBD2; j_call: TRBJ2-7; cdr3_nt: TGTGCCAGCAGTACGAGACTAGCGGGGACCTACGAGCAGTACTTC; cdr3_aa: CASSTRLAGTYEQYF
v_call: TRBV4-3; clone_size: NA; d_call: NA; j_call: TRBJ2-3; cdr3_nt: TGCGCCAGCAGCCAAACTAGTGTCAGCACAGATACGCAGTATTTT; cdr3_aa: CASSQTSVSTDTQYF
v_call: TRBV6-4; clone_size: NA; d_call: NA; j_call: TRBJ2-7; cdr3_nt: TGTGCCAGCAGTGCTCCCTTCCGCTACGAGCAGTACTTC; cdr3_aa: CASSAPFRYEQYF
v_call: TRBV9; clone_size: NA; d_call: TRBD2; j_call: TRBJ2-3; cdr3_nt: TGTGCCAGCACCCTCCGGGCGGGAGAGACAGATACGCAGTATTTT; cdr3_aa: CASTLRAGETDTQYF
v_call: TRBV2; clone_size: NA; d_call: TRBD1; j_call: TRBJ1-3; cdr3_nt: TGTGCCAGCCACAGGGGGGGCAAGAGCTCTGGAAACACCATATATTTT; cdr3_aa: CASHRGGKSSGNTIYF
v_call: TRBV27; clone_size: NA; d_call: NA; j_call: TRBJ2-5; cdr3_nt: TGTGCCAGCAGGGACTACCAAAAGACCCAGTACTTC; cdr3_aa: CASRDYQKTQYF
v_call: TRBV7-3; clone_size: NA; d_call: TRBD1; j_call: TRBJ2-5; cdr3_nt: TGTGCCAGCAGCTCCAAAGCGACAGGGGAGAGGGAGACCCAGTACTTC; cdr3_aa: CASSSKATGERETQYF
v_call: TRBV5-8; clone_size: NA; d_call: TRBD1; j_call: TRBJ1-2; cdr3_nt: TGTGCCAGCAGCTGGCAGGGGGAGGCAAGGGGCGGCACTAACTATGGCTACACCTTC; cdr3_aa: CASSWQGEARGGTNYGYTF
v_call: TRBV28; clone_size: NA; d_call: TRBD1; j_call: TRBJ2-7; cdr3_nt: TGTGCCAGCAGAACCGGACAGGTACAAAGCTACGAGCAGTACTTC; cdr3_aa: CASRTGQVQSYEQYF
v_call: TRBV2; clone_size: NA; d_call: NA; j_call: TRBJ1-2; cdr3_nt: TGTGCCAGTCATGGAGTCAACAGGGAAGGCCACGAAGGCTACACCTTC; cdr3_aa: CASHGVNREGHEGYTF
v_call: TRBV6-5; clone_size: NA; d_call: NA; j_call: TRBJ2-5; cdr3_nt: TGTGCCAGCAGTGAATCGGAGACCCAGTACTTC; cdr3_aa: CASSESETQYF
v_call: TRBV5-1; clone_size: NA; d_call: TRBD2; j_call: TRBJ2-1; cdr3_nt: TGCGCCAGCAGGTTCTTCGTGACTAGCGGGAGAGGTAATGAGCAGTTCTTC; cdr3_aa: CASRFFVTSGRGNEQFF
v_call: TRBV7-9; clone_size: NA; d_call: NA; j_call: TRBJ2-7; cdr3_nt: TGTGCCAGCAGCTTAGCGGGCATAGGTTACGAGCAGTACTTC; cdr3_aa: CASSLAGIGYEQYF
v_call: TRBV29-1; clone_size: NA; d_call: NA; j_call: TRBJ2-3; cdr3_nt: TGCAGCGTTGCCAGGGAGGCAGATACGCAGTATTTT; cdr3_aa: CSVAREADTQYF
v_call: TRBV4-2; clone_size: NA; d_call: TRBD1; j_call: TRBJ2-5; cdr3_nt: TGTGCCAGCAGCCCACCGGGACAGCCTCAAGAGACCCAGTACTTC; cdr3_aa: CASSPPGQPQETQYF
v_call: TRBV19; clone_size: once; d_call: NA; j_call: TRBJ2-7; cdr3_nt: TGTGCCAGTAGCCCTCTATTGGGGACTTCGCCCTACGAGCAGTACTTC; cdr3_aa: CASSPLLGTSPYEQYF
v_call: TRBV28; clone_size: NA; d_call: NA; j_call: TRBJ1-2; cdr3_nt: TGTGCCATCACGGCGGTCCACGGGGGCTACACCTTC; cdr3_aa: CAITAVHGGYTF
v_call: TRBV6-1; clone_size: NA; d_call: NA; j_call: TRBJ2-1; cdr3_nt: TGTGCCAGCAGCCCTGGGGAGATTGAGCAGTTCTTC; cdr3_aa: CASSPGEIEQFF
v_call: TRBV9; clone_size: NA; d_call: TRBD2; j_call: TRBJ2-5; cdr3_nt: TGTGCCAGCAGCCCCGGGACTAGCGGGAAATATCAAGAGACCCAGTACTTC; cdr3_aa: CASSPGTSGKYQETQYF
v_call: TRBV14; clone_size: NA; d_call: NA; j_call: TRBJ2-7; cdr3_nt: TGTGCCAGCAGCAGCTCCTACGAGCAGTACTTC; cdr3_aa: CASSSSYEQYF
v_call: TRBV4-3; clone_size: NA; d_call: TRBD2; j_call: TRBJ2-1; cdr3_nt: TGCGCCAGCAGCCAAGATCTAGCGGGATGTACAGGTGATGAGCAGTTCTTC; cdr3_aa: CASSQDLAGCTGDEQFF
v_call: TRBV5-6; clone_size: NA; d_call: TRBD1; j_call: TRBJ1-5; cdr3_nt: TGTGCCAGCAGCTTGTCCCGGGACAGGGGAAACTATCAGCCCCAGCATTTT; cdr3_aa: CASSLSRDRGNYQPQHF
v_call: TRBV7-6; clone_size: NA; d_call: TRBD1; j_call: TRBJ2-1; cdr3_nt: TGTGCCAGCAGCACACGAAACAGGGGCCCTAGCTCCTACAATGAGCAGTTCTTC; cdr3_aa: CASSTRNRGPSSYNEQFF
v_call: TRBV5-3; clone_size: once; d_call: NA; j_call: TRBJ1-5; cdr3_nt: TGTGCCAGAAGCTTGGCCGTCAGGGAGGTGCGTCAGCCCCAGCATTTT; cdr3_aa: CARSLAVREVRQPQHF
v_call: TRBV12-5; clone_size: NA; d_call: NA; j_call: TRBJ2-5; cdr3_nt: TGTGCTAGTGCTCCGACTGCACCGAGGGGAGAGACCCAGTACTTC; cdr3_aa: CASAPTAPRGETQYF
v_call: TRBV19; clone_size: NA; d_call: NA; j_call: TRBJ1-1; cdr3_nt: TGTGCCAGTAGTGTCACACCGGGACTGTACACTGAAGCTTTCTTT; cdr3_aa: CASSVTPGLYTEAFF
v_call: TRBV4-1; clone_size: once; d_call: NA; j_call: TRBJ2-3; cdr3_nt: TGCGCCAGCAGCCAAGATCCGGGGTATACGCAGTATTTT; cdr3_aa: CASSQDPGYTQYF
v_call: TRBV27; clone_size: once; d_call: NA; j_call: TRBJ2-1; cdr3_nt: TGTGCCAGCAGTCTACCGGGCCTCGAGTACAATGAGCAGTTCTTC; cdr3_aa: CASSLPGLEYNEQFF
v_call: TRBV30; clone_size: NA; d_call: TRBD2; j_call: TRBJ2-1; cdr3_nt: TGTGCCTGGACAGGGCTAGCGGGAGGACACTACAATGAGCAGTTCTTC; cdr3_aa: CAWTGLAGGHYNEQFF
v_call: TRBV6-1; clone_size: NA; d_call: TRBD2; j_call: TRBJ2-5; cdr3_nt: TGTGCCAGCAGTGAAGGGACTAGCGGATACCAAGAGACCCAGTACTTC; cdr3_aa: CASSEGTSGYQETQYF
v_call: TRBV6-5; clone_size: NA; d_call: NA; j_call: TRBJ2-3; cdr3_nt: TGTGCCAGCAGTTCATCCGGATACGCTACGCAGTATTTT; cdr3_aa: CASSSSGYATQYF
v_call: TRBV5-4; clone_size: NA; d_call: TRBD2; j_call: TRBJ2-5; cdr3_nt: TGTGCCAGCAGCTTGGGGGGGGGACTAGCGGGAGTCCGGGAGACCCAGTACTTC; cdr3_aa: CASSLGGGLAGVRETQYF
v_call: TRBV7-9; clone_size: NA; d_call: NA; j_call: TRBJ1-2; cdr3_nt: TGTGCCAGCAGCCGTGAACAGGGATGGAAGAAAGCTAACTATGGCTACACCTTC; cdr3_aa: CASSREQGWKKANYGYTF
v_call: TRBV10-2; clone_size: NA; d_call: NA; j_call: TRBJ1-3; cdr3_nt: TGCGCCAGCAGTGGAAGGCCTGGAAACACCATATATTTT; cdr3_aa: CASSGRPGNTIYF
v_call: TRBV6-5; clone_size: NA; d_call: NA; j_call: TRBJ2-2; cdr3_nt: TGTGCCAGCAGTTCGAGCGGGGAGCTGTTTTTT; cdr3_aa: CASSSSGELFF
v_call: TRBV7-7; clone_size: once; d_call: TRBD2; j_call: TRBJ2-1; cdr3_nt: TGTGCTAGCAGCTTAGATAATAGCGGGACCTACAATGAGCAGTTCTTC; cdr3_aa: CASSLDNSGTYNEQFF
v_call: TRBV4-2; clone_size: NA; d_call: TRBD2; j_call: TRBJ2-2; cdr3_nt: TGTGCCAGCAGCCAAGATCGAGCAGCGGGAGCGGTCGGGGAGCTGTTTTTT; cdr3_aa: CASSQDRAAGAVGELFF
v_call: TRBV19; clone_size: NA; d_call: NA; j_call: TRBJ1-1; cdr3_nt: TGTGCCAGTAGTATAGATCACCAGGGAGAGGAGACTGAAGCTTTCTTT; cdr3_aa: CASSIDHQGEETEAFF
v_call: TRBV10-3; clone_size: NA; d_call: TRBD1; j_call: TRBJ1-5; cdr3_nt: TGTGCCATCAGTATCCAGGGGGTGGGTCAGCCCCAGCATTTT; cdr3_aa: CAISIQGVGQPQHF
v_call: TRBV7-9; clone_size: NA; d_call: NA; j_call: TRBJ1-1; cdr3_nt: TGTGCCAGCAGCCCCGGACAGCTTCACAGACTGAACACTGAAGCTTTCTTT; cdr3_aa: CASSPGQLHRLNTEAFF
v_call: TRBV6-1; clone_size: NA; d_call: NA; j_call: TRBJ2-1; cdr3_nt: TGTGCCAGCAGTGAAAGAGGGGGGACAGGGTGGAATACTAGCGGGTCTTACAATGAGCAGTTCTTC; cdr3_aa: CASSERGGTGWNTSGSYNEQFF
v_call: TRBV7-9; clone_size: once; d_call: NA; j_call: TRBJ2-7; cdr3_nt: TGTGCCAGCAGCCAGGGATCCTCGGGCGCCTACGAGCAGTACTTC; cdr3_aa: CASSQGSSGAYEQYF